Listed below are T cell receptor beta chains from one sample, sequenced in a study of OX40 agonist ivuxolimab in advanced cancers. The assay was immunoSEQ multiplex PCR, and TCRdb's table has in-frame clones only and misses some. Of roughly 63,000 clones listed, approximately 86% were seen once; the top ten hold roughly 1.9%. Sequenced material: CD4+ or CD8+ T cells sorted from blood, taken in a trial of the OX40 agonist ivuxolimab. Receptor source: an adult with an advanced solid tumor such as melanoma, head and neck, liver or kidney cancer. Each CDR3 is given with its conserved first and last residue. A D gene is named only where the DNA matches it firmly. Expanded clones are given a class, and other clones once, few, many or no size at all.

>TRBV6-5|.|TRBJ1-5|.
TGTGCCAGCAGTCCGCGGACCGACGTCAATCAGCCCCAGCATTTT
CASSPRTDVNQPQHF
>TRBV10-3|.|TRBJ1-1|.
TGTGCCATCAGGGGGGGGAACACTGAAGCTTTCTTT
CAIRGGNTEAFF
>TRBV2|few|TRBJ2-5|.
TGTGCCAGCAGTGAATGGGAGACCCAGTACTTC
CASSEWETQYF
>TRBV7-2|.|TRBJ2-3|TRBD2
TGTGCCAGCAGCTTAGCGGCCAGCGGGGGGCAGGATACGCAGTATTTT
CASSLAASGGQDTQYF
>TRBV5-1|.|TRBJ2-3|TRBD2
TGCGCCAGCAGCTTGTCACTAGCGGGAGTTACAGATACGCAGTATTTT
CASSLSLAGVTDTQYF
>TRBV7-9|.|TRBJ2-7|.
TGTGCCAGCAGCTTAGAGGGAGGGGGCGGCTACGAGCAGTACTTC
CASSLEGGGGYEQYF
>TRBV5-6|.|TRBJ2-5|.
TGTGCCAGCAGCTTGACACAGAACGGGGAGACCCAGTACTTC
CASSLTQNGETQYF
>TRBV11-2|few|TRBJ2-5|.
TGTGCCAGCAGCTTAGGGGGGAATAGGGGGTTGGAAGAGACCCAGTACTTC
CASSLGGNRGLEETQYF
>TRBV12-5|.|TRBJ1-5|.
TGTGCTAGTACGGCGTCGGGGAGCAATCAGCCCCAGCATTTT
CASTASGSNQPQHF
>TRBV19|.|TRBJ2-5|TRBD2
TGTGCCAGTAAACGAACTAGCGGCCAAGAGACCCAGTACTTC
CASKRTSGQETQYF
>TRBV10-3|once|TRBJ2-3|.
TGTGCCACCAATCAGGCGGGCACAGATACGCAGTATTTT
CATNQAGTDTQYF
>TRBV4-3|.|TRBJ2-5|TRBD2
TGCGCCAGCAGCCAAGGTCCTAGCGGCGAGACCCAGTACTTC
CASSQGPSGETQYF
>TRBV18|.|TRBJ1-6|.
TGTGCCAGCTCACCACGGGCAGGGGCTAATAATTCACCCCTCCACTTT
CASSPRAGANNSPLHF
>TRBV9|.|TRBJ2-2|TRBD2
TGTGCCAGCAGCGTAGTCAGCGGGGGGTCCGGGGAGCTGTTTTTT
CASSVVSGGSGELFF
>TRBV28|.|TRBJ1-1|.
TGTGCCAGCAGTTTGTCAGGGGCTGAAGCTTTCTTT
CASSLSGAEAFF
>TRBV7-9|.|TRBJ1-2|.
TGTGCCAGCAGCCCCTCATCCCGAGGGGTTCTGGGCTATGGCTACACCTTC
CASSPSSRGVLGYGYTF
>TRBV27|.|TRBJ2-3|TRBD2
TGTGCCAGCAGTTTAAGCCCGTTGACGGGAGGGCCGGGAGATACGCAGTATTTT
CASSLSPLTGGPGDTQYF
>TRBV29-1|.|TRBJ1-4|.
TGCAGCGTTGGAGACTCCCGGTCGGAAAAACTGTTTTTT
CSVGDSRSEKLFF
>TRBV20-1|few|TRBJ2-5|.
TGCAGTGCTGTTAAAGAGACCCAGTACTTC
CSAVKETQYF
>TRBV19|.|TRBJ2-5|.
TGTGCCAGTAGTATCCGCTATCACCGGCGGGAGACCCAGTACTTC
CASSIRYHRRETQYF
>TRBV7-2|.|TRBJ2-1|.
TGTGCCAGCAGCCAATACGGATCGCCAGGCAATGAGCAGTTCTTC
CASSQYGSPGNEQFF
>TRBV7-3|once|TRBJ2-1|TRBD1
TGTGCCAGCAGCCGGGACAGCAGAAATGAGCAGTTCTTC
CASSRDSRNEQFF
>TRBV19|.|TRBJ1-5|.
TGTGCCAGTAGTCCTAGGAGTTATAGCAATCAGCCCCAGCATTTT
CASSPRSYSNQPQHF
>TRBV5-1|.|TRBJ2-1|TRBD1
TGCGCCAGCAGCGCGGCAGGGGGAAGTGAGCAGTTCTTC
CASSAAGGSEQFF
>TRBV4-1|.|TRBJ2-1|.
TGCGCCAGCAGCCAAAGGGGCCATGAGCAGTTCTTC
CASSQRGHEQFF
>TRBV6-1|.|TRBJ2-1|.
TGTGCCAGCAGGGGTCTGGGGGCGCGGAGCAATGAGCAGTTCTTC
CASRGLGARSNEQFF
>TRBV7-9|.|TRBJ2-2|.
TGTGCCAGCAGCTTAAGCCGAAACCCGTACGGGGAGCTGTTTTTT
CASSLSRNPYGELFF
>TRBV4-1|.|TRBJ1-6|.
TGCGCCAGCAGCCAAGATCTGGCAGGGAAGCTAGGACCCCTCCACTTT
CASSQDLAGKLGPLHF
>TRBV2|.|TRBJ1-4|TRBD1
TGTGCCAGCAGACCCGGGACAGGGGGCCGTAATGAAAAACTGTTTTTT
CASRPGTGGRNEKLFF
>TRBV10-3|.|TRBJ2-1|TRBD2
TGTGCCATCACCCGGACTAGCGGGAGATACAATGAGCAGTTCTTC
CAITRTSGRYNEQFF
>TRBV5-4|.|TRBJ2-5|.
TGTGCCAGCAGCTTGGATCGGGGAGAGACCCAGTACTTC
CASSLDRGETQYF
>TRBV30|.|TRBJ2-5|.
TGTGCCTGGAGGGGCCTCTACGAGACCCAGTACTTC
CAWRGLYETQYF
>TRBV4-1|.|TRBJ2-6|.
TGCGCCAGCAGCCAAGAAAGGGCTGGGGCCAACGTCCTGACTTTC
CASSQERAGANVLTF
>TRBV2|.|TRBJ1-3|.
TGTGCCAGCAGTGAAGCGGGGCCTGGAAACACCATATATTTT
CASSEAGPGNTIYF
>TRBV4-1|few|TRBJ2-7|.
TGCGCCAGCAGCCAAGTCGGATTCGGTATGGACGAGCAGTACTTC
CASSQVGFGMDEQYF
>TRBV4-2|.|TRBJ1-1|TRBD1
TGTGCCAGCAGCCGGGACAGGGGCGCGGGCACTGAAGCTTTCTTT
CASSRDRGAGTEAFF
>TRBV11-2|.|TRBJ1-2|.
TGTGCCAGCAGCTCACAGACAGGCCACTATGGCTATGGCTACACCTTC
CASSSQTGHYGYGYTF
>TRBV5-1|.|TRBJ2-3|TRBD1
TGCGCCAGCACTGGACAGGGGAGGACCACAGATACGCAGTATTTT
CASTGQGRTTDTQYF
>TRBV5-4|.|TRBJ1-1|.
TGTGCCAGCAGCTTACAGGCTGGGGACACTGAAGCTTTCTTT
CASSLQAGDTEAFF
>TRBV29-1|few|TRBJ1-1|.
TGCAGCGTTCCCTGGAAGGGCGGCACTGAAGCTTTCTTT
CSVPWKGGTEAFF
>TRBV15|.|TRBJ1-3|.
TGTGCCACCAGCCCCCCGGGTTCTTACTCTGGAAACACCATATATTTT
CATSPPGSYSGNTIYF
>TRBV28|.|TRBJ2-1|.
TGTGCCAGCATCAGGCGGAGGGGAAGGGCGGACAATGAGCAGTTCTTC
CASIRRRGRADNEQFF
>TRBV7-9|once|TRBJ2-7|.
TGTGCCAGCAGCTTCCATACAGGGACTCCCTACGAGCAGTACTTC
CASSFHTGTPYEQYF
>TRBV5-1|.|TRBJ2-7|.
TGCGCCAGCAGCTTGGCTTCCCCGTTTCACGAGCAGTACTTC
CASSLASPFHEQYF
>TRBV27|few|TRBJ2-2|TRBD2
TGTGCCAGCAGCCTTTGGGGACTAGCGGGAGCTGCGAACACCGGGGAGCTGTTTTTT
CASSLWGLAGAANTGELFF
>TRBV28|.|TRBJ2-1|.
TGTGCCAGCAGTCCTCAGGGGGGATGGTACAATGAGCAGTTCTTC
CASSPQGGWYNEQFF
>TRBV7-8|.|TRBJ2-3|TRBD2
TGTGCCAGCAGCTTAGAGTCGCGGGGGGCAAGCACAGATACGCAGTATTTT
CASSLESRGASTDTQYF
>TRBV7-2|once|TRBJ2-7|.
TGTGCCAGCAGCTTTGAACCCGGCCCAGGGAAGGGGCAGTACTTC
CASSFEPGPGKGQYF
>TRBV25-1|.|TRBJ1-2|TRBD1
TGTGCCAGCAGTGAATCGGGGGACAGGGCTAACTATGGCTACACCTTC
CASSESGDRANYGYTF
>TRBV11-2|.|TRBJ2-7|.
TGTGCCAGCAGCTCCTTGTTTAAGGGAGGTGACTTCTTGAAGTACTTC
CASSSLFKGGDFLKYF